These 15 T cell receptor beta chains came from one sample sequenced in a study of liver allograft versus peripheral blood T cells. Study context: Graft-liver T cell receptor repertoires were compared against recipient peripheral blood repertoires.

TCRdb reanalysed the reads using MiXCR and keeps one entry per CDR3 protein. The table shows several thousand distinct CDR3 sequences, with approximately 16% occurring only once. Receptor source: a human patient who had a liver transplant. The graft donor may account for some of the T cells.

This clonotype is medium-sized in the sample. V is TRBV28 and J is TRBJ2-1, with D possibly being TRBD2 (6 bases). CDR3 length: 14 amino acids. V lost 5 bases and J 9 bases, leaving 17 bases between the germline ends. CDR1 MDHEN and CDR2 SYDVKM come from the germline V gene. CDR3 bases: TGTGCCAGCAGTCAGGACATCCTGGGGGGTGAGCAGTTCTTC. It encodes CASSQDILGGEQFF.

This clonotype is medium-sized within its sample. The V gene is TRBV5-4, the J gene TRBJ2-6, with TRBD2 matching over 8 bases. V was clipped by 2 bases and J by 1 base; unmatched bases: 5. The CDR3 loop spans 17 amino acids. The V gene's germline CDR1 is SGHNT and CDR2 YYREEE (reference sequence). The CDR3 DNA reads as TGTGCCAGCAGCTTCCCTAGCGGGCCGTCTGGGGCCAACGTCCTGACTTTC. It encodes CASSFPSGPSGANVLTF. The full variable domain, rest sourced from reference TRBV5-4 and TRBJ2-6, is ETGVTQSPTHLIKTRGQQVTLRCSSQSGHNTVSWYQQALGQGPQFIFQYYREEENGRGNFPPRFSGLQFPNYSSELNVNALELDDSALYLCASSFPSGPSGANVLTFGAGSRLTVL.

By share of the sample, this clonotype is medium-sized. The rearrangement uses TRBV19 and TRBJ2-1; a weak D match, TRBD2 (6 bases). This CDR3 contains 15 residues. Looked up from germline, CDR1 is LNHDA and CDR2 is SQIVND (reference sequence). The V end was cut by 3 bases, the J end by 1 base, with 10 bases between. CDR3 region: CASSIDGGSYNEQFF. In nucleotides, the CDR3 is TGTGCCAGTAGTATTGACGGGGGTTCCTACAATGAGCAGTTCTTC. The whole variable domain, remainder taken from reference TRBV19 and TRBJ2-1, is DGGITQSPKYLFRKEGQNVTLSCEQNLNHDAMYWYRQDPGQGLRLIYYSQIVNDFQKGDIAEGYSVSREKKESFPLTVTSAQKNPTAFYLCASSIDGGSYNEQFFGPGTRLTVL.

This clonotype is medium-sized within its sample. This sequence joins TRBV7-2 and TRBJ2-2, with D possibly called TRBD1 or TRBD2 (6 bases each). Germline V lookup: CDR1 SGHTA, CDR2 FQGNSA. V was pared by 2 bases and J by 4 bases, with 14 bases between. This CDR3 spans 16 amino acids. The DNA for the CDR3 is TGTGCCAGCAGCTTATCGAGTACGGGGGCCACCGGGGAGCTGTTTTTT. It is translated as CASSLSSTGATGELFF.

The chain uses TRBV20-1 and TRBJ1-1; D gene unclear. Germline CDR1 reads DFQATT; CDR2 reads SNEGSKA (reference sequence). The CDR3 is 15 amino acids. V gave up 5 bases and J gave up 0 bases, with 16 bases separating them. The CDR3, as DNA: TGCAGTGCTTTGTCACCGCGTCCGATGAACACTGAAGCTTTCTTT. This gives the protein CSALSPRPMNTEAFF.

This clonotype is medium-sized in the sample. The chain carries TRBV6-5 and TRBJ2-7; D is uncertain. The CDR3 has 12 residues. Germline V gives CDR1 MNHEY, CDR2 SVGAGI. V shed 4 bases and J shed 4 bases, with 8 bases lying between them. The CDR3 loop is CASSSPTYEQYF. CDR3 sequence (DNA): TGTGCCAGCAGTTCTCCGACTTACGAGCAGTACTTC.

This clonotype showed up many times. This CDR3 is CASSEAGGGNQPQHF. The CDR3 nucleotides are TGTGCCAGCAGTGAAGCGGGGGGGGGGAATCAGCCCCAGCATTTT. The chain uses TRBV6-1 and TRBJ1-5; maybe TRBD1 (5 bases). Trimming removed 0 bases from V and 4 bases from J, with 10 bases in between. CDR3 length equals 15 residues. Germline V lookup: CDR1 MNHNS, CDR2 SASEGT.

This clonotype turned up a few times. The chain couples TRBV12-3 or TRBV12-4 to TRBJ1-5; D is possibly TRBD1 (5 bases). Trimming stripped 1 base from V and 2 bases from J, with 12 bases between. The CDR3 loop spans 16 amino acids. CDR3 nucleotides: TGTGCCAGCAGTTTAGGGGGGGGTATTGGCAATCAGCCCCAGCATTTT. This sequence encodes CASSLGGGIGNQPQHF.

This clonotype was seen ten or more times. The chain joins TRBV6-1 to TRBJ2-5; the match to TRBD2 covers 13 bases. The ends lost 7 bases at V and 5 bases at J; junction bases unmatched: 7. This CDR3 is built from 15 residues. The V gene's germline CDR1 is MNHNS and CDR2 SASEGT. The CDR3, as DNA: TGTGCCAGCACAAAGGGACTAGCGGGGCTGGAGACCCAGTACTTC. This translates into CASTKGLAGLETQYF.

Details on this clonotype: Only one base separates this from a far larger clonotype, so it likely reflects a read error. The CDR3 nucleotides are TGTGCCACATGCCGGGACAGGGAATATGGCTACACCTTC. Its protein product is CATCRDREYGYTF. V usage is TRBV6-2 or TRBV6-3 and J usage is TRBJ1-2; 9 nucleotides match TRBD1. In germline, CDR1 is MNHEY, CDR2 SVGEGT. The CDR3 covers 13 residues. J was trimmed by 5 bases and V by 10 bases; bases with no gene match: 8.

This clonotype was observed a few times. This sequence joins TRBV20-1 and TRBJ2-7; TRBD2 matches at 9 bases. CDR1 is DFQATT and CDR2 is SNEGSKA in the germline V gene (reference sequence). With 0 bases clipped from V and 2 bases from J, the junction kept 8 bases outside the gene matches. The CDR3 totals 16 residues. The CDR3 protein is CSARDLGLAPPYEQYF. CDR3 sequence (DNA): TGCAGTGCTAGAGACTTGGGACTAGCCCCTCCCTACGAGCAGTACTTC.

This clonotype was detected many times. The V and J genes are TRBV28 and TRBJ1-5; D is undetermined. Deletions cut 2 bases from V and 6 bases from J, with 17 bases between. The CDR3 consists of 16 residues. Germline assignment: CDR1 MDHEN and CDR2 SYDVKM. CDR3 loop: CASSLALSGEGQPQHF. CDR3 DNA sequence: TGTGCCAGCAGTTTAGCGCTATCGGGTGAGGGTCAGCCCCAGCATTTT. Filled out from reference TRBV28 and TRBJ1-5, the complete variable domain reads DVKVTQSSRYLVKRTGEKVFLECVQDMDHENMFWYRQDPGLGLRLIYFSYDVKMKEKGDIPEGYSVSREKKERFSLILESASTNQTSMYLCASSLALSGEGQPQHFGDGTRLSIL.

This chain joins TRBV5-4 and TRBJ2-1; TRBD1 might be the D (5 bases). CDR1 is SGHNT, CDR2 YYREEE, per germline (reference sequence). V lost 7 bases and J 3 bases, leaving 11 bases between the germline ends. The CDR3 loop spans 13 amino acids. The CDR3 DNA is TGTGCCAGCGCATCCAGGGACTACAATGAGCAGTTCTTC. It translates to CASASRDYNEQFF.

This clonotype has at least ten counts. V and J are TRBV20-1 and TRBJ2-1; 8 positions match TRBD1. CDR3 length: 15 residues. Germline CDR1 is DFQATT and CDR2 is SNEGSKA (reference sequence). Losses at the gene ends were 3 bases for V and 4 bases for J; bases not matched to a gene: 8. CDR3 region: CSAREGTGGYNEQFF. The CDR3 DNA sequence: TGCAGTGCTAGGGAGGGTACAGGGGGATACAATGAGCAGTTCTTC.

In this sample, this clonotype is medium-sized. V and J are TRBV7-2 and TRBJ1-5; unclear D gene. The CDR3 consists of 13 residues. V shed 1 base and J shed 8 bases, with 9 bases lying between them. Per the germline V gene, CDR1 is SGHTA and CDR2 is FQGNSA. CDR3 region: CASSLGVAEPQHF. In nucleotides, the CDR3 is TGTGCCAGCAGCTTAGGGGTGGCGGAGCCCCAGCATTTT.